The 2 T cell receptor beta chains given below trace back to one sample, sequenced in a study of cytomegalovirus exposure and HLA in healthy donors. Primers: 60 Vbeta forward and 13 Jbeta reverse. The method was immunoSEQ multiplex PCR; TCRdb's version includes in-frame clones alone and lacks a portion of them. Of about 200,000 clones listed, 70% to 90% were seen once; the top ten hold about 2.3%. The sequenced sample consisted of PBMCs. These TCRs come from a woman between 50 and 59 years old in good health and CMV-seronegative.

The chain employs TRBV28 and TRBJ2-7; D might be TRBD1 (6 bases). The CDR3 contains 14 residues. Trimming removed 7 bases at V and 0 bases at J, with 13 bases between. Per the germline V gene, CDR1 is MDHEN and CDR2 is SYDVKM. CDR3 sequence: CASTTDSPSYEQYF. CDR3 nucleotide sequence: TGTGCCAGCACCACGGACAGCCCCTCCTACGAGCAGTACTTC.

The chain carries TRBV18 and TRBJ2-5; D possibly corresponds to TRBD2 (5 bases). In germline, CDR1 is KGHSH, CDR2 LQKENI. V was pared by 6 bases and J by 1 base, with 12 bases between. The CDR3 is 14 amino acids. CDR3: CASSPNRGQETQYF. The CDR3, as DNA: TGTGCCAGCTCCCCAAACCGGGGCCAAGAGACCCAGTACTTC.